Below, 9 T cell receptor beta chains from the same sample are listed, as sequenced in a study of blood T cell repertoires in COVID-19 (dated by TCRdb to the early 2020s). To prepare the library, the immunoSEQ multiplex PCR assay was applied. Not all clones reach the TCRdb copy of this immuneACCESS table, which keeps in-frame sequences only. Checked studies attribute under half of the gap to unresolved V genes and leave the rest unexplained. The sample table shows around 300,000 clones, and 75% to 90% are seen once. 1.5% to 2% of the sample is held by the ten biggest clonotypes. The sample consisted of PBMCs or T cells enriched from blood (not recorded which). These TCRs come from a woman between 35 and 50 years old who had recovered from COVID-19.

This chain connects TRBV9 to TRBJ1-1; 8 positions agree with TRBD1. The trim removed 2 bases at V and 6 bases at J, leaving 6 bases unmatched. Germline CDR1 is SGDLS and CDR2 is YYNGEE. The CDR3 covers 14 residues. DNA of the CDR3: TGTGCCAGCAGCGTTGGACAGGGAAGGTCTGAAGCTTTCTTT. This encodes CASSVGQGRSEAFF.

The J gene is TRBJ1-1, the V gene TRBV7-8, with 7 positions matching TRBD1. V lost 5 bases, J lost 5 bases, and 11 bases stayed unmatched. Germline values: CDR1 SGHVS, CDR2 FQNEAQ. The CDR3 contains 15 residues. Here the CDR3 DNA reads TGTGCCAGCAGCATCCGGGACAGAAGTTCTACTGAAGCTTTCTTT. Translation gives CASSIRDRSSTEAFF.

The rearrangement joins TRBV19 to TRBJ1-3, with TRBD1 matching over 11 bases. Trimming cost V 5 bases and J 4 bases; bases outside gene matches: 1. Looked up from germline, CDR1 is LNHDA and CDR2 is SQIVND (reference sequence). The CDR3 has 14 residues. The CDR3 region has the DNA TGTGCCAGTAGTCGGACAGGGGGCGGAAACACCATATATTTT. Translation: CASSRTGGGNTIYF. The full variable domain, with the rest looked up from reference TRBV19 and TRBJ1-3, is DGGITQSPKYLFRKEGQNVTLSCEQNLNHDAMYWYRQDPGQGLRLIYYSQIVNDFQKGDIAEGYSVSREKKESFPLTVTSAQKNPTAFYLCASSRTGGGNTIYFGEGSWLTVV.

The chain links TRBV5-4 to TRBJ1-6; D is undetermined. From germline, CDR1 is SGHNT and CDR2 YYREEE (reference sequence). V was shortened by 4 bases and J by 5 bases, with 16 bases between the two germline ends. This CDR3 has 16 amino acids. CDR3 sequence reads: CASSIQSSLNNSPLHF. The CDR3 coding sequence is TGTGCCAGCAGCATACAGTCTTCTCTAAATAATTCACCCCTCCACTTT.

The rearrangement uses TRBV25-1 and TRBJ1-1; D possibly corresponds to TRBD1 (5 bases). Germline CDR1 reads MGHDK; CDR2 reads SYGVNS. V was clipped by 5 bases and J by 0 bases, with 7 bases between them. CDR3 size: 13 residues. The CDR3 nucleotides read TGTGCCAGCAGTCCCAGGGTGAACACTGAAGCTTTCTTT. Amino acids: CASSPRVNTEAFF. The complete variable domain, with remaining parts taken from reference TRBV25-1 and TRBJ1-1, reads EADIYQTPRYLVIGTGKKITLECSQTMGHDKMYWYQQDPGMELHLIHYSYGVNSTEKGDLSSESTVSRIRTEHFPLTLESARPSHTSQYLCASSPRVNTEAFFGQGTRLTVV.

This chain uses TRBV5-1 with TRBJ1-1; 7 bases align to TRBD1. The CDR3 length is 16 residues. V was pared by 4 bases and J by 1 base, with 10 bases of the junction left unmatched. Germline V CDR1 and CDR2: SGHRS, YFSETQ. The CDR3 nucleotides are TGCGCCAGCAGCCCTCGGAAGGACAGGTCGAACACTGAAGCTTTCTTT. Protein: CASSPRKDRSNTEAFF.

This clone occurred once. V is TRBV28 and J is TRBJ1-1; TRBD1 matches 7 bases. This CDR3 has 14 amino acids. V shed 3 bases, J shed 1 base, and the junction held 2 bases outside the gene matches. Germline CDR1 and CDR2: MDHEN and SYDVKM. This CDR3 is CASSLGQTNTEAFF. In DNA, the CDR3 is TGTGCCAGCAGTTTGGGACAGACGAACACTGAAGCTTTCTTT. Drawing the rest from reference TRBV28 and TRBJ1-1, the complete variable domain is DVKVTQSSRYLVKRTGEKVFLECVQDMDHENMFWYRQDPGLGLRLIYFSYDVKMKEKGDIPEGYSVSREKKERFSLILESASTNQTSMYLCASSLGQTNTEAFFGQGTRLTVV.

V and J are TRBV19 and TRBJ2-2; 8 bases match TRBD1. Germline V gene data show CDR1 as LNHDA and CDR2 as SQIVND (reference sequence). V was pared by 7 bases and J by 4 bases, with 8 bases of the junction left unmatched. The CDR3 extends over 15 amino acids. Here the CDR3 DNA reads TGTGCCAGTAACATACAGGGGGGCGGCACCGGGGAGCTGTTTTTT. Its translation is CASNIQGGGTGELFF.

The chain couples TRBV4-1 to TRBJ1-2; D is unclear. Trimming took 0 bases from V and 0 from J, leaving 8 bases between them. The germline V gene encodes CDR1 MGHRA and CDR2 YSYEKL. The CDR3 spans 15 residues. For the CDR3, the DNA is TGCGCCAGCAGCCAAGATGGTTTAGCTAACTATGGCTACACCTTC. Translated, it gives CASSQDGLANYGYTF.